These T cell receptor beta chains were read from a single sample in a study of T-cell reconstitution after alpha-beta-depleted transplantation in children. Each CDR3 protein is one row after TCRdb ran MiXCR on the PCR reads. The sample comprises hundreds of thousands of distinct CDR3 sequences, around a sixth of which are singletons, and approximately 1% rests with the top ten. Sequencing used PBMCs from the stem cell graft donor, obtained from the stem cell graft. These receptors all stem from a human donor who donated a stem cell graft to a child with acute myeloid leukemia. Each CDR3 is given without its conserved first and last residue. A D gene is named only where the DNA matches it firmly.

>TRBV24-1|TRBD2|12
ATSDFGGGETQY
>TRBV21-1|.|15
ASSAYRQGALHNEQF
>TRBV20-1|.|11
SAREGAIDTQY
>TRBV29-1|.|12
SVVGDTSTDTQY
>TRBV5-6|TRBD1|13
ASSWDRRNNYGYT
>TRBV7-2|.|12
ASSLVQGAGEAF
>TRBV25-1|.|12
ASSEPGSSYEQY
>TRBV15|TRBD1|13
ATGRGRGLVETQY
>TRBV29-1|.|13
SVFYRGTGENIQY
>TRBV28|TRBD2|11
ASSHGGTDTQY
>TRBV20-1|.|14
SARARPGRGSGGYT
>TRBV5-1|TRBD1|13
ASSFTGGSADTQY
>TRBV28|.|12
ASSLWGANYGYT
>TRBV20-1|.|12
SARDIHLNEKLF
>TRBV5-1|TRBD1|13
ASSYGQGRNTEAF
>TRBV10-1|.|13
ASSEDLGPGNTIY
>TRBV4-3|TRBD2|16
ASSQEAMRGGALETQY
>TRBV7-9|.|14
ASSLSSSIYQETQY
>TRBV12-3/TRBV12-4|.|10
ASSPWDPGYT
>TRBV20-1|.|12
SAKKRGVNSPLH
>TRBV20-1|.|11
SAARTPSYEQY
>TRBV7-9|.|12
ASSLTSLDNGLF
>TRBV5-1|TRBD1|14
ASSLYPGQGYDEQF
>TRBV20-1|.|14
SASPFRGGPGNEQF
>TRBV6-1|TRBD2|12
ASRLLAGGREQY
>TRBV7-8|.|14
ASSLVSKGVNQPQH
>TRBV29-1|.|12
SVVPEEGGDTQY
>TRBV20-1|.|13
SARDAASTNYGYT
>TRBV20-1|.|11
SATGGTGTEAF
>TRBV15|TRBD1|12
ATSRVTGIPEAF
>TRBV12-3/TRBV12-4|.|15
ASSLVGVRGSNDEAF
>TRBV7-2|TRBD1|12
ASSLATGASGYT
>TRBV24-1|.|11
ATSDPPADTQY
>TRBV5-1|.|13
ASSLETAPDNDQF
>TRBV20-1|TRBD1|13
SAPPGQAATDTQY
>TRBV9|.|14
ASSVDGQGRWNEQF
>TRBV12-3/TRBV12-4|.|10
ASGTDPYEQY
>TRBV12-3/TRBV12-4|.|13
ASSLVGRMNTEAF
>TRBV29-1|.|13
SVEGTGPLSYEQY
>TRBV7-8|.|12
ASSLERVRDTQY
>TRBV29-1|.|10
SVEVGRRELF
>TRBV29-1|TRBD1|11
SATHRGQDGYT
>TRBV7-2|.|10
ASSVGGSEQY
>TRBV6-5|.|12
ASSYDRRNSPLH
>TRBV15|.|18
ATSRDGFGDRHSSGNTIY
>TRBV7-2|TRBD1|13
ASSLQGQENEKLF
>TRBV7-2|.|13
ASSLAGFSTDTQY
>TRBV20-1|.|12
SARDWQGGTEAF
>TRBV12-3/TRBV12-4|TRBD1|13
ASSRTGNSNQPQH
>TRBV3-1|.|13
ASSQGVLLNDEQF
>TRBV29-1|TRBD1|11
SVRDRALNGYT
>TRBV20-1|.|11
SARAVYSYEQY
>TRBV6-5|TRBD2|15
ASSYFASGTSVNEQF
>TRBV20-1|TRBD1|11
SAGVTGVTEAF